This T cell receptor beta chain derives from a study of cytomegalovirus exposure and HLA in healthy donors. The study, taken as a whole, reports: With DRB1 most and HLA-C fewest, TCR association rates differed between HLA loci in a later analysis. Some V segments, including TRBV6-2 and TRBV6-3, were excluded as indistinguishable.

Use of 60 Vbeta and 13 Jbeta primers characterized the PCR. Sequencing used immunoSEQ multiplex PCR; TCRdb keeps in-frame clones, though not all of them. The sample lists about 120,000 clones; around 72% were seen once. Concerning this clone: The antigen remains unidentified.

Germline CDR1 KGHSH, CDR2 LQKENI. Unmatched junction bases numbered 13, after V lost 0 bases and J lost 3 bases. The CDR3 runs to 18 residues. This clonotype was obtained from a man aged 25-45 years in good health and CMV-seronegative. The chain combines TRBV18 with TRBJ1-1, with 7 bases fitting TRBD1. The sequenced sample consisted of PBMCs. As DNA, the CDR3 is TGTGCCAGCTCACCACCCAGACAGGGCGCGGGGGGTGACACTGAAGCTTTCTTT. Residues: CASSPPRQGAGGDTEAFF.